The rows below give T cell receptor beta chains drawn from one sample of a study of cytomegalovirus exposure and HLA in healthy donors. The data were produced by immunoSEQ multiplex PCR, yet TCRdb's version contains in-frame clones alone and is incomplete. In the table there are under 150,000 clones, more than 75% of which are singletons. The sequencing input was PBMCs. All receptors come from a man between 18 and 35 years old in good health and CMV-seronegative. CDR3s include the opening cysteine and the closing phenylalanine or tryptophan. A D gene is named only where the DNA matches it firmly. Size is omitted from some rows. Given values are once, few, many or a class for expanded clones.

d_gene	j_gene	len	v_gene	abundance	CDR3aa	CDR3nt
-	TRBJ2-7	16	TRBV19	-	CASSIQGGQKPYEQYF	TGTGCCAGTAGTATACAAGGCGGACAAAAACCCTACGAGCAGTACTTC
TRBD1	TRBJ1-1	15	TRBV19	-	CASRTGGRTNTEAFF	TGTGCCAGTAGAACAGGGGGACGTACGAACACTGAAGCTTTCTTT
-	TRBJ2-2	13	TRBV5-1	-	CASSPTEGGELFF	TGCGCCAGCAGTCCCACTGAGGGCGGGGAGCTGTTTTTT
-	TRBJ1-6	15	TRBV7-2	-	CASSSQGSYNSPLHF	TGTGCCAGCAGCTCTCAGGGGTCCTATAATTCACCCCTCCACTTT
-	TRBJ1-1	14	TRBV15	-	CATSREGTAGRAFF	TGTGCCACCAGCAGAGAAGGAACAGCGGGCCGAGCTTTCTTT
TRBD1	TRBJ1-2	15	TRBV6-1	-	CASSLGTGTSYGYTF	TGTGCCAGCAGCTTGGGGACAGGGACCTCCTATGGCTACACCTTC
-	TRBJ2-1	11	TRBV25-1	-	CASSEFDEQFF	TGTGCCAGCAGTGAATTCGATGAGCAGTTCTTC
-	TRBJ2-7	12	TRBV5-4	-	CASSGGSYEQYF	TGTGCCAGCAGCGGCGGATCCTACGAGCAGTACTTC
TRBD2	TRBJ2-3	16	TRBV7-2	-	CASSPLAGGYTDTQYF	TGTGCCAGCAGCCCTCTAGCGGGGGGCTACACAGATACGCAGTATTTT
-	TRBJ1-2	14	TRBV10-3	-	CAIRGDESTYGYTF	TGTGCCATCAGGGGAGACGAGTCTACATACGGCTACACCTTC
-	TRBJ1-1	13	TRBV15	-	CATSRDLQAGAFF	TGTGCCACCAGCAGAGATTTACAGGCTGGGGCTTTCTTT
TRBD2	TRBJ2-2	16	TRBV25-1	-	CASSWVAGGGTGELFF	TGTGCCAGCAGTTGGGTAGCGGGGGGGGGCACCGGGGAGCTGTTTTTT
-	TRBJ1-2	15	TRBV6-5	-	CASSTLAEPNYGYTF	TGTGCCAGCAGTACCCTGGCAGAACCTAACTATGGCTACACCTTC
-	TRBJ2-7	16	TRBV4-2	-	CASSPLRVARTYEQYF	TGTGCCAGCAGCCCCCTTAGGGTAGCGCGGACCTACGAGCAGTACTTC
TRBD1	TRBJ2-7	15	TRBV5-1	-	CASSLQGFRGREQYF	TGCGCCAGCAGCTTGCAAGGATTCAGGGGGCGAGAGCAGTACTTC
-	TRBJ1-1	14	TRBV19	-	CASSRRVQGTEAFF	TGTGCCAGTAGTAGGAGGGTTCAGGGCACTGAAGCTTTCTTT
-	TRBJ1-1	13	TRBV9	few	CASSSRTDTEAFF	TGTGCCAGCAGCTCTCGAACAGACACTGAAGCTTTCTTT
TRBD2	TRBJ2-7	18	TRBV7-9	once	CASSLRTSGADYSYEQYF	TGTGCCAGCAGCTTAAGGACTAGCGGGGCCGACTACTCCTACGAGCAGTACTTC
TRBD1	TRBJ1-2	18	TRBV5-5	-	CASSPGLGQGFAFYGYTF	TGTGCCAGCAGCCCGGGCTTGGGACAGGGTTTCGCTTTCTATGGCTACACCTTC
-	TRBJ2-7	13	TRBV7-9	once	CASSLAGAFEQYF	TGTGCCAGCAGCTTAGCAGGGGCCTTCGAGCAGTACTTC
-	TRBJ2-7	15	TRBV11-2	once	CASSLVQVPRYEQYF	TGTGCCAGCAGCTTAGTACAGGTTCCCCGGTACGAGCAGTACTTC
-	TRBJ1-1	13	TRBV6-4	-	CASSLSRNTEAFF	TGTGCCAGCAGCCTTAGTAGGAACACTGAAGCTTTCTTT
-	TRBJ1-2	13	TRBV6-1	-	CASSVLGASGYTF	TGTGCCAGCAGTGTGTTAGGGGCATCTGGCTACACCTTC
TRBD1	TRBJ2-5	15	TRBV11-2	-	CASSRTGVGKETQYF	TGTGCCAGCAGCCGGACAGGGGTTGGGAAAGAGACCCAGTACTTC
-	TRBJ2-5	15	TRBV10-3	few	CAISDERASQETQYF	TGTGCCATCAGTGACGAGCGGGCTTCTCAAGAGACCCAGTACTTC
TRBD1	TRBJ1-3	16	TRBV6-6	-	CASSYLGQVSGNTIYF	TGTGCCAGCAGTTATCTGGGACAGGTATCTGGAAACACCATATATTTT
-	TRBJ2-1	17	TRBV4-1	-	CASSQERDTSSYNEQFF	TGCGCCAGCAGCCAAGAAAGGGACACGAGCTCCTACAATGAGCAGTTCTTC
-	TRBJ2-7	15	TRBV5-6	-	CASSPPGGPPYEQYF	TGTGCCAGCAGCCCACCCGGGGGGCCTCCCTACGAGCAGTACTTC
TRBD1	TRBJ1-6	15	TRBV5-5	-	CASSPQTGINSPLHF	TGTGCCAGCAGCCCGCAGACAGGGATTAATTCACCCCTCCACTTT
TRBD2	TRBJ2-7	15	TRBV27	-	CASRTSGGASYEQYF	TGTGCCAGCAGGACTAGCGGGGGGGCCTCCTACGAGCAGTACTTC
-	TRBJ1-2	16	TRBV2	-	CASSPQIGISSLGYTF	TGTGCCAGCAGTCCCCAGATAGGGATATCTAGCCTAGGCTACACCTTC
-	TRBJ1-1	13	TRBV18	-	CASSAREEGEAFF	TGTGCCAGCTCAGCGCGGGAGGAAGGTGAAGCTTTCTTT
-	TRBJ1-1	12	TRBV29-1	-	CSVILGRTEAFF	TGCAGCGTCATCCTCGGGAGAACTGAAGCTTTCTTT
-	TRBJ2-4	15	TRBV29-1	-	CSAGVQIAAKNIQYF	TGCAGCGCAGGGGTGCAGATAGCAGCCAAAAACATTCAGTACTTC
-	TRBJ1-6	14	TRBV4-1	-	CASSQVPGYSPLHF	TGCGCCAGCAGCCAAGTCCCAGGGTATTCACCCCTCCACTTT
-	TRBJ1-2	16	TRBV19	-	CASSIGPGSGFGGYTF	TGTGCCAGTAGTATAGGTCCAGGTAGCGGATTCGGTGGCTACACCTTC
TRBD2	TRBJ2-7	15	TRBV5-1	-	CASSPASGVSYEQYF	TGCGCCAGCAGCCCTGCTAGCGGGGTCTCCTACGAGCAGTACTTC
-	TRBJ1-2	15	TRBV6-1	-	CASSEVQGGRSGYTF	TGTGCCAGCAGTGAAGTCCAGGGAGGGAGGAGCGGCTACACCTTC
-	TRBJ2-7	17	TRBV11-2	-	CASSHKLDRINSYEQYF	TGTGCCAGCAGCCACAAATTAGACAGGATTAACTCCTACGAGCAGTACTTC
-	TRBJ1-1	13	TRBV6-5	-	CASSEGGELEAFF	TGTGCCAGCAGTGAAGGCGGGGAACTTGAAGCTTTCTTT
TRBD1	TRBJ1-4	14	TRBV2	-	CASSGQGNNEKLFF	TGTGCCAGCAGTGGACAGGGAAATAATGAAAAACTGTTTTTT
-	TRBJ1-1	12	TRBV28	-	CASSSRVTEAFF	TGTGCCAGCAGTAGTCGCGTGACTGAAGCTTTCTTT
-	TRBJ2-7	15	TRBV27	-	CASSPQTGAAYEQYF	TGTGCCAGCAGTCCCCAGACAGGAGCGGCCTACGAGCAGTACTTC
TRBD2	TRBJ2-7	15	TRBV15	few	CATSPGRGGVWEQYF	TGTGCCACCAGCCCGGGCCGTGGGGGGGTCTGGGAGCAGTACTTC
-	TRBJ2-5	13	TRBV6-6	-	CASSYVGGETQYF	TGTGCCAGCAGTTACGTCGGAGGAGAGACCCAGTACTTC
-	TRBJ1-3	14	TRBV25-1	-	CASTPRRAGNTIYF	TGTGCCAGCACTCCTCGGCGGGCTGGAAACACCATATATTTT
-	TRBJ2-7	14	TRBV28	few	CASSPSQVLREQYF	TGTGCCAGCAGCCCTAGCCAGGTCTTGCGGGAGCAGTACTTC
TRBD2	TRBJ2-7	18	TRBV13	-	CASSLDTSGGAIASVQYF	TGTGCCAGCAGCTTAGATACTAGCGGGGGGGCCATCGCGTCTGTGCAGTACTTC
TRBD1	TRBJ1-2	14	TRBV4-2	-	CASSPTGGNYGYTF	TGTGCCAGCAGCCCGACAGGGGGCAACTATGGCTACACCTTC
-	TRBJ1-5	15	TRBV2	-	CASSEGGLRNQPQHF	TGTGCCAGCAGTGAAGGGGGGCTGCGCAATCAGCCCCAGCATTTT
TRBD2	TRBJ2-3	17	TRBV9	-	CASSFRTSGDSTDTQYF	TGTGCCAGCAGCTTCCGGACTAGCGGGGACAGCACAGATACGCAGTATTTT
-	TRBJ1-2	12	TRBV6-1	-	CASSDRNYGYTF	TGTGCCAGCAGTGACAGGAACTATGGCTACACCTTC
-	TRBJ2-3	20	TRBV7-8	-	CASSLRTYLSTAVDTDTQYF	TGTGCCAGCAGCTTACGCACATACCTAAGCACAGCAGTAGATACAGATACGCAGTATTTT
-	TRBJ2-3	12	TRBV6-5	-	CASQGNTDTQYF	TGTGCCTCACAGGGAAACACAGATACGCAGTATTTT